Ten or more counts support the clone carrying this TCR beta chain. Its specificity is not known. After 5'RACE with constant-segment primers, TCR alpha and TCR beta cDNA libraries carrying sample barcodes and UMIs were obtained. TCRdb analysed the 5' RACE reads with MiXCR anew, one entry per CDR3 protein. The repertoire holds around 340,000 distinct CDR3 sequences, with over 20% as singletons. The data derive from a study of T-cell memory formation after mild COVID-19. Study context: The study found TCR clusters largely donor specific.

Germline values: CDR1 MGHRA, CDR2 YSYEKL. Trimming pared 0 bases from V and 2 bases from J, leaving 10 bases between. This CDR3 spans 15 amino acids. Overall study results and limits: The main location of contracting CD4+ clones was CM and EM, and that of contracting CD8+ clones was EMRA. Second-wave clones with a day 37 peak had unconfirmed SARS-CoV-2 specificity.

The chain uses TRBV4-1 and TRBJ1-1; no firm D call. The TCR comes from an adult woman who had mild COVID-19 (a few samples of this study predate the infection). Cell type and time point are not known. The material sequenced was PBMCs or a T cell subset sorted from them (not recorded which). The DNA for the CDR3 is TGCGCCAGCAGCCAAGATCGGACGGTAAACACTGAAGCTTTCTTT. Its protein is CASSQDRTVNTEAFF.